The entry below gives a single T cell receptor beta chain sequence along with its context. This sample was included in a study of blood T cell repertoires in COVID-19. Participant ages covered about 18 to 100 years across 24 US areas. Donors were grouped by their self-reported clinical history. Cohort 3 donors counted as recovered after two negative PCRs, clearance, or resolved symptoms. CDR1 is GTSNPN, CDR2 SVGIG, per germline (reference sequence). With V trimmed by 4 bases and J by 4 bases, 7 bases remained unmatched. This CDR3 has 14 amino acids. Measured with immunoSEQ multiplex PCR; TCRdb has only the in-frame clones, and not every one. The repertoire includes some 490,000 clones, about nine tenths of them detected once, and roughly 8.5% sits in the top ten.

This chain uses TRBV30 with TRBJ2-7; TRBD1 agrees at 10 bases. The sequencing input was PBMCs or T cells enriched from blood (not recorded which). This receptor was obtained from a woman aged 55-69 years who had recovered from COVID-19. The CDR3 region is CAWNSGQGLYEQYF. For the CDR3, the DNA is TGTGCCTGGAATTCGGGACAGGGGCTATACGAGCAGTACTTC.